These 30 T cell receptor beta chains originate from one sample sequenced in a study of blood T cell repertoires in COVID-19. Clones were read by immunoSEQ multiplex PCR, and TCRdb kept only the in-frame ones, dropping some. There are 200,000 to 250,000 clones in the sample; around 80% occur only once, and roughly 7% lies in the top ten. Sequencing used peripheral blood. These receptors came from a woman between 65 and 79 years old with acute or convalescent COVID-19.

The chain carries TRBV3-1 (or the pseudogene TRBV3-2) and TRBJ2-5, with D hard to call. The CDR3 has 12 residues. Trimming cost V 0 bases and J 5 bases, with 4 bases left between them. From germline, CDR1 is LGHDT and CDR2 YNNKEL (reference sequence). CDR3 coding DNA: TGTGCCAGCAGCCAAGATCGGGAGACCCAGTACTTC. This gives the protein CASSQDRETQYF.

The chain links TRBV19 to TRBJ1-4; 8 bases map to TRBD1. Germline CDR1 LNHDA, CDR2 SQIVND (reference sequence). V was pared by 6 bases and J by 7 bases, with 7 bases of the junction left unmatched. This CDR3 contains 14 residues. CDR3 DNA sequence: TGTGCCAGTAGCCCGACAGGGGTGGCTGAAAAACTGTTTTTT. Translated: CASSPTGVAEKLFF.

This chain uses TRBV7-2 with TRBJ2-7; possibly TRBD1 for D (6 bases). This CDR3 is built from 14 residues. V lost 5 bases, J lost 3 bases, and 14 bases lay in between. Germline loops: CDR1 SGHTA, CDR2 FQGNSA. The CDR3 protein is CASSLGARGYEQYF. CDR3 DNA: TGTGCCAGCAGCCTCGGGGCCAGGGGCTACGAGCAGTACTTC.

CDR3 bases: TGTGCCAGCAGCTTAGGCGCCGCCGCGGAATCGAGACAGTACTTC. Translating it yields CASSLGAAAESRQYF. The chain is built from TRBV7-9 and TRBJ2-7, with D hard to call. Trimming pared 1 base from V and 10 bases from J, leaving 20 bases between. Germline loops: CDR1 SEHNR, CDR2 FQNEAQ (reference sequence). The CDR3 runs to 15 residues.

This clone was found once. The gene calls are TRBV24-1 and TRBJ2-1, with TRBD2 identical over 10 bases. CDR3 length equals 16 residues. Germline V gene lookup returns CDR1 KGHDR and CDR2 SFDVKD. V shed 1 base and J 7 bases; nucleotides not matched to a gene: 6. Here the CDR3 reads CATSDLSAGGRNEQFF. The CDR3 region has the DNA TGTGCCACCAGTGATTTATCAGCGGGGGGGCGGAATGAGCAGTTCTTC.

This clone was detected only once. CDR3 amino acids: CAWGGSSDTQYF. The CDR3 DNA reads as TGTGCCTGGGGGGGCTCTTCCGATACGCAGTATTTT. This sequence joins TRBV30 and TRBJ2-3; D possibly corresponds to TRBD1 (6 bases). V gave up 5 bases and J gave up 6 bases, with 12 bases separating them. The germline V gene has CDR1 GTSNPN and CDR2 SVGIG (reference sequence). This CDR3 is built from 12 residues. The whole variable domain, filled in from reference TRBV30 and TRBJ2-3, reads SQTIHQWPATLVQPVGSPLSLECTVEGTSNPNLYWYRQAAGRGLQLLFYSVGIGQISSEVPQNLSASRPQDRQFILSSKKLLLSDSGFYLCAWGGSSDTQYFGPGTRLTVL.

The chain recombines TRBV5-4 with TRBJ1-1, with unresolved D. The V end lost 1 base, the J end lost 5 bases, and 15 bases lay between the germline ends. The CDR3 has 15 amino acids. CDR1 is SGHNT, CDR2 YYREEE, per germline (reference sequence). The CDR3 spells CASSLSRGLQTEAFF. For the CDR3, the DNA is TGTGCCAGCAGCTTGTCTCGGGGATTACAAACTGAAGCTTTCTTT.

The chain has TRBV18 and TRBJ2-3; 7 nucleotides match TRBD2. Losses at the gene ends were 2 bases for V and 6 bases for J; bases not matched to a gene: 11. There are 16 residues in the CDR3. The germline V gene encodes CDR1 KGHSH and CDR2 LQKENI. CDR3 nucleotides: TGTGCCAGCTCACCAAGACTAGCCGCTCCGGGGGATACGCAGTATTTT. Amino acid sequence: CASSPRLAAPGDTQYF.

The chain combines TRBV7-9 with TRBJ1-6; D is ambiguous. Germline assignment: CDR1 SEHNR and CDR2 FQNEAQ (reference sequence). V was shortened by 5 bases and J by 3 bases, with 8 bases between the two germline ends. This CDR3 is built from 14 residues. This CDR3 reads CASSHEYYNSPLHF. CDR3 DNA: TGTGCCAGCAGCCATGAGTACTATAATTCACCCCTCCACTTT.

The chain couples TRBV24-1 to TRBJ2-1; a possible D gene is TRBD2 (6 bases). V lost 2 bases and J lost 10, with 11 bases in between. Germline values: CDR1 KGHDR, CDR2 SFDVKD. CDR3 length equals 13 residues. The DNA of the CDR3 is TGTGCCACCAGTGATTCCCTGACTAGGGAGCAGTTCTTC. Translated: CATSDSLTREQFF.

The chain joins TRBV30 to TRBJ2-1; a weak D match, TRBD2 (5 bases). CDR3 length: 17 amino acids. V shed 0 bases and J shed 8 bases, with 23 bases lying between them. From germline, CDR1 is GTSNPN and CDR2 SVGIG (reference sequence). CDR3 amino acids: CAWSVLGPTLPSYEQFF. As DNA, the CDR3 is TGTGCCTGGAGTGTACTAGGCCCAACACTACCATCCTATGAGCAGTTCTTC. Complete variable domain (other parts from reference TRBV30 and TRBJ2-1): SQTIHQWPATLVQPVGSPLSLECTVEGTSNPNLYWYRQAAGRGLQLLFYSVGIGQISSEVPQNLSASRPQDRQFILSSKKLLLSDSGFYLCAWSVLGPTLPSYEQFFGPGTRLTVL.

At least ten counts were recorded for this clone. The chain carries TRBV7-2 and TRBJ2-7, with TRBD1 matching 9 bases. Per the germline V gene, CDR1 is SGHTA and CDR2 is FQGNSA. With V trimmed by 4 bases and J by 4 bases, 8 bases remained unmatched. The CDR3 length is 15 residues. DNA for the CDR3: TGTGCCAGCAGCTCCCAAACGGGACAGGGTTACGAGCAGTACTTC. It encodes CASSSQTGQGYEQYF.

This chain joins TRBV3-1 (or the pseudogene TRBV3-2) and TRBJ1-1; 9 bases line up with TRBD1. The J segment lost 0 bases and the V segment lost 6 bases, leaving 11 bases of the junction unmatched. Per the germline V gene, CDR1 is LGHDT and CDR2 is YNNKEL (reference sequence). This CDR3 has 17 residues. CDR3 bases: TGTGCCAGCAGTCGTCCTTTAACAGGGGGCGTGAACACTGAAGCTTTCTTT. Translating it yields CASSRPLTGGVNTEAFF.

This chain's CDR3 is CASSLGINLGVTDTQYF. As DNA, the CDR3 is TGCGCCAGCAGCTTGGGCATCAATCTAGGGGTGACAGATACGCAGTATTTT. The chain combines TRBV5-1 with TRBJ2-3, with D possibly matching TRBD1 (5 bases). The CDR3 is 17 residues long. The germline V gene has CDR1 SGHRS and CDR2 YFSETQ. V was cut by 0 bases and J by 3 bases, with 17 bases left in between. The full variable domain, rest sourced from reference TRBV5-1 and TRBJ2-3, is KAGVTQTPRYLIKTRGQQVTLSCSPISGHRSVSWYQQTPGQGLQFLFEYFSETQRNKGNFPGRFSGRQFSNSRSEMNVSTLELGDSALYLCASSLGINLGVTDTQYFGPGTRLTVL.

The CDR3 loop is CATSRDLGTLDKGYTF. The CDR3 bases are TGTGCCACCAGCAGAGACCTCGGGACACTGGATAAGGGCTACACCTTC. V usage is TRBV15 and J usage is TRBJ1-2; D may be TRBD1 (6 bases). V shed 0 bases and J shed 8 bases, with 19 bases lying between them. Germline V gene data show CDR1 as LNHNV and CDR2 as YYDKDF (reference sequence). The CDR3 spans 16 residues.

CDR3 bases: TGTGCCAGCAGCTCGACAGGTTCGAACACCGGGGAGCTGTTTTTT. This translates into CASSSTGSNTGELFF. V usage is TRBV3-1 (or the pseudogene TRBV3-2) and J usage is TRBJ2-2, with D possibly matching TRBD1 (6 bases). This CDR3 region has 15 residues. Looked up from germline, CDR1 is LGHDT and CDR2 is YNNKEL (reference sequence). V lost 5 bases and J lost 0, with 10 bases in between.

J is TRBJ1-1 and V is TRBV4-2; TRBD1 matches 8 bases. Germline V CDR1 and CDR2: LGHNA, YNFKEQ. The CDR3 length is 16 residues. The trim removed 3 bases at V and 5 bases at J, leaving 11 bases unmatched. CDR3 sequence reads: CASSHPTTGERTEAFF. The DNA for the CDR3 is TGTGCCAGCAGCCACCCTACGACAGGGGAGAGGACTGAAGCTTTCTTT.

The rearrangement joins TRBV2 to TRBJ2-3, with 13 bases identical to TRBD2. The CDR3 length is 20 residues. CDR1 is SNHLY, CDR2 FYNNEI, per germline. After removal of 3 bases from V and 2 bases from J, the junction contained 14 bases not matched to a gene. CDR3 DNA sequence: TGTGCCAGCAGTGATGGGATCGGACTAGCGGGGGCCCGACCCACAGATACGCAGTATTTT. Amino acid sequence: CASSDGIGLAGARPTDTQYF.

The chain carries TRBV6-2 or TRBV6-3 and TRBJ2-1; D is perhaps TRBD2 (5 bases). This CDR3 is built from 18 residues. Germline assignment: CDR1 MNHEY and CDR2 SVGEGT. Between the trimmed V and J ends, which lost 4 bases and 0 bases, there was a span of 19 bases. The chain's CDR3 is CASSSSPPAVSSYNEQFF. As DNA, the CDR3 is TGTGCCAGCAGTTCATCACCCCCAGCGGTTAGCTCCTACAATGAGCAGTTCTTC.

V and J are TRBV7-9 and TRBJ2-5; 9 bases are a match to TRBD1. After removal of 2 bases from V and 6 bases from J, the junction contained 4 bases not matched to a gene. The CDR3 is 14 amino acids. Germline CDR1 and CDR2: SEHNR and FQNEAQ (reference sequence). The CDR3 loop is CASSLTGGRQTQYF. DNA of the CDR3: TGTGCCAGCAGCTTAACAGGGGGCCGACAGACCCAGTACTTC.

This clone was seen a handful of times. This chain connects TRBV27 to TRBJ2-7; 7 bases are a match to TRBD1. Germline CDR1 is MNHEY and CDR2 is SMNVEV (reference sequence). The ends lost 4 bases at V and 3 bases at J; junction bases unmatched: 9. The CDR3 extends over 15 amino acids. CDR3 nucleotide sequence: TGTGCCAGCAGTTCCGCCGGGACAGATCTCTACGAGCAGTACTTC. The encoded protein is CASSSAGTDLYEQYF.

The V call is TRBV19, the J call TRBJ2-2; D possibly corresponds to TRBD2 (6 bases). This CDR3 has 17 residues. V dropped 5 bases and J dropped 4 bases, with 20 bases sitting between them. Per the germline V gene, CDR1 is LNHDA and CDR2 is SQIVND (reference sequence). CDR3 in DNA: TGTGCCAGTAGTCCCCGAGTCGGGGGAGAGGGCACCGGGGAGCTGTTTTTT. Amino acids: CASSPRVGGEGTGELFF.

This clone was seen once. The CDR3 spells CSVVLAGSFNAEQYF. CDR3 DNA: TGCAGCGTTGTGCTAGCGGGGTCCTTTAACGCGGAGCAGTACTTC. V usage is TRBV29-1 and J usage is TRBJ2-7; TRBD2 matches 9 bases. Trimming removed 4 bases from V and 7 bases from J; junction bases left unmatched: 14. This CDR3 has 15 amino acids. Germline-derived CDR1 and CDR2 are SQVTM and ANQGSEA.

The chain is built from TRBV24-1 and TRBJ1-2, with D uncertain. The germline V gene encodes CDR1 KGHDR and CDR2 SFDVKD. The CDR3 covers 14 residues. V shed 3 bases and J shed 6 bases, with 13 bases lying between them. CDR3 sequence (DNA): TGTGCCACCAGTGATGGTCCAGTCCGAAATGGCTACACCTTC. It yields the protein CATSDGPVRNGYTF.

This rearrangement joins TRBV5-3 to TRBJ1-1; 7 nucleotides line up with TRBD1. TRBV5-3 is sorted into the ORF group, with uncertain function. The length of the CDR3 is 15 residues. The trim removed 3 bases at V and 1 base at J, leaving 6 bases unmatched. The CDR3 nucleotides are TGTGCCAGAAGCTACTACAGGGGCCAGAACACTGAAGCTTTCTTT. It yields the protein CARSYYRGQNTEAFF.

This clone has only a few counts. CDR3 region: CAAGAGDQPQHF. The DNA of the CDR3 is TGTGCCGCGGGGGCAGGGGATCAGCCCCAGCATTTT. The V and J genes are TRBV24-1 and TRBJ1-5; possibly TRBD1 for D (6 bases). This CDR3 has 12 residues. V was cut by 12 bases and J by 5 bases, with 13 bases left in between. Germline CDR1 is KGHDR and CDR2 is SFDVKD.

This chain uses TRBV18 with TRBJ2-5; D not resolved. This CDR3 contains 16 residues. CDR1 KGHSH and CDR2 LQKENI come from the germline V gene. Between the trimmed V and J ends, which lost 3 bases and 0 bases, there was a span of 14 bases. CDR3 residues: CASSPDTSRYQETQYF. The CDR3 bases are TGTGCCAGCTCACCTGACACATCTCGGTACCAAGAGACCCAGTACTTC.

The CDR3 loop reads CASSLGQGTYEQYF. The CDR3 DNA is TGTGCCAGCAGTTTGGGGCAGGGTACCTACGAGCAGTACTTC. The chain has TRBV27 and TRBJ2-7; the D gene is possibly TRBD1 (5 bases). Trimming took off 3 bases at V and 2 bases at J, with 11 bases between the two ends. Germline loops: CDR1 MNHEY, CDR2 SMNVEV (reference sequence). The CDR3 is 14 residues long.

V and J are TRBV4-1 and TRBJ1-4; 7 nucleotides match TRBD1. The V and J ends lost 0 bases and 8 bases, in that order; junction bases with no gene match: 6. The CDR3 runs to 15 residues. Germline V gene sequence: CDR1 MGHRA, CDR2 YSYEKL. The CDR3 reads CASSQEGSGGEKLFF. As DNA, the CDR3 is TGCGCCAGCAGCCAAGAAGGGTCAGGGGGGGAAAAACTGTTTTTT.

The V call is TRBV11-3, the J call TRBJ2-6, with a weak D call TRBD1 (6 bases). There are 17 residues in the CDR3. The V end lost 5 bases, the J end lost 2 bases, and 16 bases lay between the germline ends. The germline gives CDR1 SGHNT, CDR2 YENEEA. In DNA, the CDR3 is TGTGCCAGCAGCCCCCGGACAGTAGGGACTGGGGCCAACGTCCTGACTTTC. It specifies CASSPRTVGTGANVLTF.